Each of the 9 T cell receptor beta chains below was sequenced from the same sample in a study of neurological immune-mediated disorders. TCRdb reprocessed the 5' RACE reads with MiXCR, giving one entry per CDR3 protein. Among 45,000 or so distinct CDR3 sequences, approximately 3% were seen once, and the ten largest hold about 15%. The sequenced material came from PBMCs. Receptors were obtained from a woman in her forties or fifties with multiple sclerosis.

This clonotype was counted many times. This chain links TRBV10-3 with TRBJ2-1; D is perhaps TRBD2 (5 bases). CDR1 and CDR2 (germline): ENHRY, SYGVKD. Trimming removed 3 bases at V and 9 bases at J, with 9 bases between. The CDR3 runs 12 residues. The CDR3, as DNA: TGTGCCATCAGTGATCCCGCGGGTGAGCAGTTCTTC. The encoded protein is CAISDPAGEQFF.

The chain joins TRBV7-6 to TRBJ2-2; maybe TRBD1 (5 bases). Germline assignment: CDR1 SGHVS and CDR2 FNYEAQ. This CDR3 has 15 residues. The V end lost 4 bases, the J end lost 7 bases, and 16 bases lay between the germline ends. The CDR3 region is CASSSSQGIGGELFF. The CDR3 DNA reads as TGTGCCAGCAGCTCAAGCCAGGGAATTGGCGGGGAGCTGTTTTTT.

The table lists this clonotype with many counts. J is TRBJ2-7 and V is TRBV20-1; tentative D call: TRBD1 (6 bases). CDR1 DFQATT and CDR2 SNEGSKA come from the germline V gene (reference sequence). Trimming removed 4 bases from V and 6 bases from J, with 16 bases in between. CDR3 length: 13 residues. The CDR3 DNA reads TGCAGTGCTAACGGACAGACCCCCCTCGAGCAGTACTTC. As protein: CSANGQTPLEQYF.

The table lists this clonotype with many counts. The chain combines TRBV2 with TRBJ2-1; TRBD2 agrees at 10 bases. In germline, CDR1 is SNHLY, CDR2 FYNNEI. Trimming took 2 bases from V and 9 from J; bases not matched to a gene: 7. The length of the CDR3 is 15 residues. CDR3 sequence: CASSETSGVASEQFF. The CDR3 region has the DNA TGTGCCAGCAGTGAAACTAGCGGGGTAGCAAGTGAGCAGTTCTTC.

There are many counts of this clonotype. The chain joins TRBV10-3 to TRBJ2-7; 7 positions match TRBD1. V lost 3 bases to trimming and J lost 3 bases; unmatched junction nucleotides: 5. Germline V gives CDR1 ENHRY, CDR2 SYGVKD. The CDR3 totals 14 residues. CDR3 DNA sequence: TGTGCCATCAGTGACGCCAACAGGGGCTACGAGCAGTACTTC. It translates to CAISDANRGYEQYF.

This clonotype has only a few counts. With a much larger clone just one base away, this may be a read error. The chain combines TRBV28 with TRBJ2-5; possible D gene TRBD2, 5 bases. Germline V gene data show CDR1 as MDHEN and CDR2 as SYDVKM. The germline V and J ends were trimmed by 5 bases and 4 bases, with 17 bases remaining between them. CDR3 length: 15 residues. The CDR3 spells CASSHSQTRGETQYF. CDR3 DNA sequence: TGTGCCAGCAGTCACTCCCAGACCCGGGGAGAGACCCAGTACTTC.

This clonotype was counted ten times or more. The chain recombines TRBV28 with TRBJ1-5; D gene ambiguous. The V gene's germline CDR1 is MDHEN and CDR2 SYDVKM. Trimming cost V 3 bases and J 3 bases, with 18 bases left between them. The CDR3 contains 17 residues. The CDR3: CASSFLLGPPANQPQHF. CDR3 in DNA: TGTGCCAGCAGTTTCCTCCTAGGACCGCCCGCCAATCAGCCCCAGCATTTT. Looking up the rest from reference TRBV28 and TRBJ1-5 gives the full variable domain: DVKVTQSSRYLVKRTGEKVFLECVQDMDHENMFWYRQDPGLGLRLIYFSYDVKMKEKGDIPEGYSVSREKKERFSLILESASTNQTSMYLCASSFLLGPPANQPQHFGDGTRLSIL.

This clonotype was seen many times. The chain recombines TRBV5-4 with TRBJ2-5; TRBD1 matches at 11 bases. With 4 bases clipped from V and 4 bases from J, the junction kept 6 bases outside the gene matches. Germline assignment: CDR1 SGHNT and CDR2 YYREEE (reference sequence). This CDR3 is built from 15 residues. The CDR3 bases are TGTGCCAGCAGCGCGGGACAGGGGGAGGGAGAGACCCAGTACTTC. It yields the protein CASSAGQGEGETQYF.

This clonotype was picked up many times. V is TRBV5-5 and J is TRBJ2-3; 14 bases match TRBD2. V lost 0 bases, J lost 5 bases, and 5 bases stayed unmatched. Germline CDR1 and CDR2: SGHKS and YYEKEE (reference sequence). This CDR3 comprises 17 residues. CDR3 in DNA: TGTGCCAGCAGCTTGGTCGGGACTAGCGGGGGAGGAGATACGCAGTATTTT. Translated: CASSLVGTSGGGDTQYF.